This TCR beta chain was sequenced in a study of T-cell reconstitution after alpha-beta-depleted transplantation in children. Findings of the study overall: Hyperexpanded clones declined; after one year, newly produced T cells mostly supplied diversity.

The library targeted TCRbeta and was prepared with unique molecular identifiers. MiXCR, run by TCRdb on the PCR reads, gives a single entry per CDR3 protein. The sample lists approximately 230,000 distinct CDR3 sequences, roughly 26% seen once, with approximately 2.5% in the top ten. As for this clonotype: Its antigen is not known.

The sequences come from PBMCs, collected before TCRalphabeta/CD19-depleted stem cell transplant. The TCR comes from a girl aged 2 to 10 with Fanconi anemia, due to receive a stem cell transplant.

The CDR3 sequence is CSVAGGDRDSGNTIYF. DNA for the CDR3: TGCAGCGTTGCCGGAGGGGACAGAGACTCTGGAAACACCATATATTTT. The chain has TRBV29-1 and TRBJ1-3, with TRBD1 matching 7 bases. The CDR3 is 16 residues long. With V trimmed by 4 bases and J by 0 bases, 9 bases remained unmatched. From germline, CDR1 is SQVTM and CDR2 ANQGSEA.